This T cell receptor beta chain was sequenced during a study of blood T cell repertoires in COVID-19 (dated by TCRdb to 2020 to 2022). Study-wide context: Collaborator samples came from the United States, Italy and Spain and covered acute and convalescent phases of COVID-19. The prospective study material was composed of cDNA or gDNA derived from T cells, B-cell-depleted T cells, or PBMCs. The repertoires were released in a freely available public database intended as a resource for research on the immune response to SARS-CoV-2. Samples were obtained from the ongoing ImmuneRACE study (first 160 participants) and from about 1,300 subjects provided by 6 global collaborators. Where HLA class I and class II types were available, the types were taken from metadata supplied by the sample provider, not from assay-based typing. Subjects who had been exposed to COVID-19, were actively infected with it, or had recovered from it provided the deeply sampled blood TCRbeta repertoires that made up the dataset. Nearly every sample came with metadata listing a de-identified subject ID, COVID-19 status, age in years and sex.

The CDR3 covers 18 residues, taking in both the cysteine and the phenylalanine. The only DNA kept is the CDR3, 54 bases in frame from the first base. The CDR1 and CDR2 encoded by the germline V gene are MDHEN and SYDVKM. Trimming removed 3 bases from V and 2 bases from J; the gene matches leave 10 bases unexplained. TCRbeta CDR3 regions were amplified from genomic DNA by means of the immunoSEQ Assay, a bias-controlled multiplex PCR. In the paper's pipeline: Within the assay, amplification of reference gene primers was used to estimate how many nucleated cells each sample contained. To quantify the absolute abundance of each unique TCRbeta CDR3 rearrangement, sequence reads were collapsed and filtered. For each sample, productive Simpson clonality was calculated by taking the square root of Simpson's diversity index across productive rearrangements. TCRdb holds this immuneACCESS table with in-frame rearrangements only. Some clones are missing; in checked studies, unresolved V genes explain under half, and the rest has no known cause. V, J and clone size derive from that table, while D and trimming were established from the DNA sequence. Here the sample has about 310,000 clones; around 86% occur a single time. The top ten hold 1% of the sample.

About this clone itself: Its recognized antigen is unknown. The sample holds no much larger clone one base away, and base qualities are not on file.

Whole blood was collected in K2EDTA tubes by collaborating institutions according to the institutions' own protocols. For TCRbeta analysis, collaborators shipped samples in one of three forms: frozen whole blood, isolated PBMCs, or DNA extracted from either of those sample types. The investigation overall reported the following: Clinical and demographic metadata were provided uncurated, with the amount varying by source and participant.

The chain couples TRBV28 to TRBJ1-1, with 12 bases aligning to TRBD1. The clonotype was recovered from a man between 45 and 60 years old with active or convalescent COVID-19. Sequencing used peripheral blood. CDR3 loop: CASSFLAGQGAFNTEAFF. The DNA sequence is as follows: TGTGCCAGCAGTTTTCTCGCGGGACAGGGGGCTTTTAACACTGAAGCTTTCTTT.